This TCR beta chain is drawn from a study of CD8 T cells in Susac syndrome. Sequencing of TCR beta was performed on blood CD8+ T cells and on blood CD4+ T cells. The TEMRA cells underwent FACS enrichment, while the CD8+ and CD4+ T cells underwent negative isolation. Of note for this clonotype: The antigen is undetermined.

General study points: As the study acknowledged, the number of individuals in its TCR sequencing and HLA analysis was relatively small.

The germline V and J ends were trimmed by 0 bases and 8 bases, with 13 bases remaining between them. Germline values: CDR1 SEHNR, CDR2 FQNEAQ (reference sequence). The CDR3 covers 14 residues. The authors reverse transcribed 0.5 to 1 ug RNA with random hexamers. An immunoSEQ multiplex PCR generated amplified TCR beta CDR3 products spanning 54 Vbeta and 13 Jbeta. TCRdb redid the calling of the immunoSEQ multiplex PCR reads with MiXCR, one entry per CDR3 protein. This table has about 80,000 distinct CDR3 sequences, 94% appearing once. The V call is TRBV7-9, the J call TRBJ1-1; D uncertain. Sequencing was done on a sample of CD8+ T cells from PBMCs. The receptor was derived from a human donor in good health. The CDR3 protein is CASSLARKVQEAFF. The CDR3 region has the DNA TGTGCCAGCAGCTTAGCGCGGAAGGTTCAGGAAGCTTTCTTT.